This TCR beta chain is drawn from a study of CD8+CD57+ T cells in acquired aplastic anemia. The patients chosen for sequencing had shown expansion of CD8+CD57+ cells (detected by flow cytometry). At the time of blood sampling, patients had not yet received any therapy. CDR3 length: 16 residues. Germline values: CDR1 SGHKS, CDR2 YYEKEE (reference sequence). Trimming removed 0 bases at V and 4 bases at J, with 13 bases between. The TCR beta profiling, which covered VDJ combination and CDR3 sequence, was carried out using genomic DNA as the template. TCRdb passed the reads through MiXCR, listing each CDR3 protein once. The data hold around 200,000 distinct CDR3 sequences, with 45% to 60% observed a single time.

This clonotype was sampled from a human donor with aplastic anemia. The rearrangement uses TRBV5-5 and TRBJ2-2; D call uncertain. Sequencing input: sorted CD4+, CD8+, or CD8+CD57+ T cells (not recorded which) from PBMCs. The CDR3 bases are TGTGCCAGCAGCTTGGAGTGGGTTGTAGGCACCGGGGAGCTGTTTTTT. The encoded protein is CASSLEWVVGTGELFF.